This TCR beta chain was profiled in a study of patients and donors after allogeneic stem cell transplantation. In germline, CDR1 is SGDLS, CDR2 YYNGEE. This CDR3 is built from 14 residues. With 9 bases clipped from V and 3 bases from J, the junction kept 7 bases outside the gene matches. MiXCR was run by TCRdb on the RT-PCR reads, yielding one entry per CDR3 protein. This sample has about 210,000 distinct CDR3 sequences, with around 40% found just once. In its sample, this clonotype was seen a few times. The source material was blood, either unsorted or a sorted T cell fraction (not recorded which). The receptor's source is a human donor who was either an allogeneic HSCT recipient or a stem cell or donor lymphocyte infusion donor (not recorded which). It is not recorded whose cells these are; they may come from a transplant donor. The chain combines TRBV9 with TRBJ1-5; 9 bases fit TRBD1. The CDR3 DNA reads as TGTGCCACCAGACAGGGGGAATACAATCAGCCCCAGCATTTT. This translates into CATRQGEYNQPQHF.